A selection of T cell receptor beta chains follows, all from one sample in a study of T cell responses to AZD1222 COVID-19 vaccine. The table came from immunoSEQ multiplex PCR; TCRdb's copy has only in-frame clones and leaves some out. The sample holds 100,000 to 150,000 clones; about nine tenths are singletons and the top ten take just under 6.5%. Source: peripheral blood, taken on day 0 of AZD1222 vaccination. Every receptor here comes from an adult in good health. The CDR3 runs from the conserved cysteine through the conserved F or W. A D gene is named only where the DNA matches it firmly. Some rows have no size entry. The others give once, few or many, or a class for an expanded clone.

d_gene,abundance,j_gene,v_gene,CDR3nt,CDR3aa
NA,NA,TRBJ2-2,TRBV30,TGTGCCTCCCCGGGACGCACCGGGGAGCTGTTTTTT,CASPGRTGELFF
NA,NA,TRBJ1-5,TRBV30,TGTGCCTGGAGTTTGGGCAATTCCGGGGAGCCCCAGCATTTT,CAWSLGNSGEPQHF
TRBD1,NA,TRBJ1-5,TRBV5-6,TGTGCCAGCAGCCAGGGACAGGGGAATCAGCCCCAGCATTTT,CASSQGQGNQPQHF
TRBD2,NA,TRBJ2-1,TRBV4-3,TGCGCCAGCAGCCAAGATGCCCCAAGCGGGGGACCTGTGAGTCAGTTCTTC,CASSQDAPSGGPVSQFF
NA,NA,TRBJ1-2,TRBV19,TGTGCCAGCACTCAAATAGGTATAGGCGTTGGCTACACCTTC,CASTQIGIGVGYTF
NA,once,TRBJ1-2,TRBV10-3,TGTGCCATCAGTGAGGCCCCACAGGGAGGCTATGGCTACACCTTC,CAISEAPQGGYGYTF
TRBD1,NA,TRBJ1-6,TRBV6-2/TRBV6-3,TGTGCCAGCAGTCTCCTACAGGGGCCCAATTCACCCCTCCACTTT,CASSLLQGPNSPLHF
NA,NA,TRBJ2-3,TRBV29-1,TGCAGCGCCGACACAGGCACAGATACGCAGTATTTT,CSADTGTDTQYF
NA,NA,TRBJ2-1,TRBV30,TGTGCCTGGAGACACGATTACAATGAGCAGTTCTTC,CAWRHDYNEQFF
NA,few,TRBJ2-1,TRBV30,TGTGCCTGGAGTGTACTTACCACGCAGTTCTTC,CAWSVLTTQFF
NA,NA,TRBJ1-3,TRBV6-2/TRBV6-3,TGTGCCAGCAGTTACGTCCCGGCGGGGGCCATAGATGCAGGAAACACCATATATTTT,CASSYVPAGAIDAGNTIYF
NA,NA,TRBJ2-7,TRBV10-3,TGTGCCATCAGTGAGCAGTTTCGCGGGGGCGCCTCCTACGAGCAGTACTTC,CAISEQFRGGASYEQYF
NA,NA,TRBJ2-1,TRBV5-6,TGTGCCAGCACGGATATACCGGACAATGAGCAGTTCTTC,CASTDIPDNEQFF
TRBD2,NA,TRBJ2-1,TRBV7-3,TGTGCCAGCAGCTCCCAAAAGCGGGGACTGAACAATGAGCAGTTCTTC,CASSSQKRGLNNEQFF
NA,NA,TRBJ2-1,TRBV6-5,TGTGCCAGCCGGGTCGGGCGTGAGCAGTTCTTC,CASRVGREQFF
TRBD1,NA,TRBJ2-7,TRBV2,TGTGCCAGCAGTTTAGACAGGGGTGGGGAGCAGTACTTC,CASSLDRGGEQYF
NA,NA,TRBJ1-2,TRBV2,TGTGCCAGCAGTCAGGACGGCGCGTATGGCTACACCTTC,CASSQDGAYGYTF
NA,NA,TRBJ1-1,TRBV7-6,TGTGCCAGCAGCCCTCGACCTACAGAAGGGAACACTGAAGCTTTCTTT,CASSPRPTEGNTEAFF
TRBD2,NA,TRBJ2-1,TRBV18,TGTGCCAGCTCACCCCCTTCGGGGGGGAGATACAATGAGCAGTTCTTC,CASSPPSGGRYNEQFF
TRBD1,NA,TRBJ1-5,TRBV7-8,TGTGCCAGCAGCTCGGGACAGGGGAGTCAGCCCCAGCATTTT,CASSSGQGSQPQHF
TRBD1,NA,TRBJ2-7,TRBV27,TGTGCCAGCAGTTCACCGGGACAGTCCTACGAGCAGTACTTC,CASSSPGQSYEQYF
TRBD1,NA,TRBJ1-6,TRBV15,TGTGCCACCAGTTCGCAGGGGGGTGGAAATTCACCCCTCCACTTT,CATSSQGGGNSPLHF